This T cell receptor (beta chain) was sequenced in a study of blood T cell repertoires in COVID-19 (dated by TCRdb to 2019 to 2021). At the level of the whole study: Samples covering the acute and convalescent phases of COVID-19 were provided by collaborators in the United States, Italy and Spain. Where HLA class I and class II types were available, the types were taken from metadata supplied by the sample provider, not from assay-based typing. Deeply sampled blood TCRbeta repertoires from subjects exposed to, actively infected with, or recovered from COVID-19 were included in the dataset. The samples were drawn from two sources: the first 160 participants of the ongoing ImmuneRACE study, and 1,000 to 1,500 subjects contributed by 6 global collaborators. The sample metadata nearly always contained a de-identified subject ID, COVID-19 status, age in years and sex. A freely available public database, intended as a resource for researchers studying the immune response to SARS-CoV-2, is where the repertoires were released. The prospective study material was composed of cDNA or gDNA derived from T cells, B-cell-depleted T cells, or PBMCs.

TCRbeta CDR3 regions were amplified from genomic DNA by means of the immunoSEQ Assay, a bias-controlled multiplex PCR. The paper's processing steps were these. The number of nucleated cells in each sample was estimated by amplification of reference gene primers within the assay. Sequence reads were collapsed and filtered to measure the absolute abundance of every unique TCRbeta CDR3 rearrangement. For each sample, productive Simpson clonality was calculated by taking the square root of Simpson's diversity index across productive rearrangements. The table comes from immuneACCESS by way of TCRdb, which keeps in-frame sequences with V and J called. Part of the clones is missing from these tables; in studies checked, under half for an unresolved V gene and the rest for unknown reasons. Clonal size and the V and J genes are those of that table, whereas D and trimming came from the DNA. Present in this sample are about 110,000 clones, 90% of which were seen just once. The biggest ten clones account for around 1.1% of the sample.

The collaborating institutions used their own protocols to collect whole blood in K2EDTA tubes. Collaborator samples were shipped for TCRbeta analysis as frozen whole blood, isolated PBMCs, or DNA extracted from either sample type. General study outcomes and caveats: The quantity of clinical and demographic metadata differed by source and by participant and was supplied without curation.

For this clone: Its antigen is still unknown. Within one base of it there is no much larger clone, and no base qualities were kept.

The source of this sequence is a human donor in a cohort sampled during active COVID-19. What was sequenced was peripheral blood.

The nucleotide sequence reads TGTGCCACCAGCAGAGAGGGACAGGGCGGTGGGACACCCCTCCACTTT. This yields the protein CATSREGQGGGTPLHF. The receptor chain draws on TRBV15 and TRBJ1-6, with 9 bases aligning to TRBD1. The CDR3 contains 16 residues, cysteine and phenylalanine counted. Kept here is only the CDR3 DNA, which spans 48 bases and is read in frame from base 1. From V the trimming removes 0 bases and from J it removes 11 bases, while the gene matches leave 8 bases of the junction unaccounted for. CDR1 and CDR2 are drawn from the germline V gene (reference sequence): LNHNV, YYDKDF.